The TCR beta chain under discussion was sequenced for a study of PD-1 blockade in classical Hodgkin lymphoma. About the study: Administration of nivolumab to patients was at 3 mg/kg intravenously every 2 weeks.

All patients experienced relapse after autologous stem cell transplantation, and brentuximab vedotin exposure was variable. Purification of CD4+ T cells from thawed PBMCs was performed via magnetic negative selection. Best responses included complete response and partial response; otherwise, the best response was progressive disease. Data came from immunoSEQ multiplex PCR; TCRdb stores just in-frame clones and leaves some out. The data contain approximately 8,400 clones, about nine tenths of them seen just once; the ten biggest clones take up less than 2%. Germline V gives CDR1 SGHKS, CDR2 YYEKEE (reference sequence). The ends were cut back, 5 bases at V and 1 base at J, with 15 bases in the middle. The CDR3 totals 15 residues.

The receptor was isolated from a human donor with classical Hodgkin lymphoma. The specimen comprised CD4+ T cells from blood, sampled at baseline. The V and J genes are TRBV5-5 and TRBJ2-5, with D tentatively TRBD1 (6 bases). CDR3 in DNA: TGTGCCAGCAGTTCCGGACAGAACCGCCAAGAGACCCAGTACTTC. This sequence encodes CASSSGQNRQETQYF.